The present T cell receptor beta chain was sequenced within a study of cytomegalovirus exposure and HLA in healthy donors (dated by TCRdb to about 2017). Regarding the research as a whole: An earlier analysis of a few hundred of the donors reported 250 to 350 Gb of sequence data and 95 million to 140 million unique TCR beta sequences obtained from about 179 million T cells. A later genetic analysis took genome-wide SNP genotypes for 398 of the 666 donors and used that subset as a discovery cohort. Using immunosequencing, the study profiled T cell repertoires from fewer than 700 subjects and related those repertoires to cytomegalovirus serostatus. Four to six DR-DQ haplotypes were handled as single units for association and clustering, since linkage in the cohort was strong. The later analysis used no new phenotypic data to find candidate immune exposures, relying instead on TCR beta sequences and their occurrence across donors. The study combined high-throughput TCR immunosequencing, statistical association of individual TCRs with disease status, and machine learning to predict cytomegalovirus infection status. Of the roughly 390 genotyped donors, 70% to 90% were placed in the genetic ancestry cluster associated with self-reported Caucasian donors. Every repertoire in the discovery cohort had been generated on one and the same sequencing platform. The study was designed to test whether signatures of past pathogen exposure could be identified by cataloging public T cell receptors. An early release that covered about 640 HLA-typed donors contained about 300 gigabases of sequencing data and 85 million to 100 million unique TCR sequences. On average, around 240,000 unique TCR beta nucleotide sequences were sequenced per donor among 300 to 500 genotyped donors of the cohort, with roughly 18% of those sequences being non-productive. Donor age, sex, ethnicity and CMV serostatus were compiled together with the repertoire data. A later analysis re-analyzed previously published TCR beta repertoires from 550 to 700 donors and added high-resolution HLA genotyping to study TCR occurrence patterns. HLA typing covered class I and class II loci at four-digit resolution. Typing coverage differed by locus: A, B, C, DRB1 and DQB1 were typed in roughly 620-640 donors, DQA1 in about 550, DPA1 in 600 to 610, and DPB1 in 400 to 490. An earlier analysis of approximately 500 of the donors applied high-throughput TCR beta sequencing to assess whether each TCR beta V gene segment acted as functional or pseudogenic. In addition to the first cohort of around 670 subjects, a separate validation cohort of 120 different subjects was used. What the study reported, not specific to this receptor: A group of highly shared sequence variants was considered likely to be a technical artifact of the sequencing pipeline. CMV serostatus was the only immune exposure information available for the cohort. An earlier analysis of around 540 of the donors showed that most TCR beta V segments appeared in productive rearrangements either about 90% or about 30% of the time, which broadly matched IMGT annotations. When HLA alleles, especially DR and DQ, strongly co-occurred, attributing TCR associations to individual alleles was difficult. The cohort was sequenced for TCR beta chains only, and without alpha or paired-chain data the features that could be detected were limited. The classifier was reported to diagnose cytomegalovirus status with high specificity and sensitivity in both the original cohort and the validation cohort. Specific HLA alleles were associated with over 15,000 TCR beta sequences at a false discovery rate of 0.05 in a later analysis. Sequencing depth was assumed to be roughly uniform across donors in the presence/absence analyses, though that assumption may not hold. According to a later analysis, most CMV-associated TCR beta chains appeared to be HLA-restricted, and the HLA associations seemed to be driven largely by CMV exposure. Most TCR sequences were observed very rarely across donors, whereas some public TCRs were present in many individuals. Several of the top co-occurrence clusters appeared to be linked to parvovirus B19, influenza, CMV and Epstein-Barr virus, according to a later analysis. Because HLA typing was unavailable for some donors at each locus, only the typed subset was used in association tests. A further reported finding was that TCR beta sequences accurately predicted the HLA-A and HLA-B alleles for most subjects in the first cohort. The study listed 164 TCR beta chains as associated with cytomegalovirus. Correlated functional status among segregating V segments might be attributable to linkage disequilibrium, but an unknown experimental factor could not be ruled out. In a later analysis, HLA-associated TCR beta chains were found to be more clonally expanded and to have lower generation probabilities than equally common non-associated chains. Some IMGT-functional V segments, including TRBV6-2 and TRBV6-3, could not be distinguished by the 87-base-pair reads and were therefore excluded. According to the authors, the approach could potentially be generalized to other disease states and immunological phenotypes. In vitro tests confirmed that a few of the cytomegalovirus-associated TCR beta chains recognize cytomegalovirus antigens. An association between a missense DCLRE1C variant and V-gene and J-gene trimming of TCR beta chains was found in a later genetic analysis and replicated in an independent cohort. Compared with the approximately 710-donor mean, donors in an Asian-associated ancestry cluster had fewer N-insertions in productive TCRs, according to a later genetic analysis. A later analysis found that TCR association rates varied across HLA loci, with DRB1 alleles showing the most associated TCRs and HLA-C alleles the fewest. The earlier analysis of about 600 of the donors excluded over 15 rarely observed V segments, including chromosome 9 orphons, because counts were too low.

The cohort was made up of approximately 670 healthy bone marrow donors. At the time of sampling, all cohort members were nominally healthy, though unrecorded immune exposures were likely present. The donor was CMV seronegative and belonged to the group of more than 300 seronegative cohort members. Every donor gave a peripheral blood sample, and the peripheral blood mononuclear cells from that sample were used for TCR beta sequencing. Genomic DNA extraction from the blood cell samples was performed with the Qiagen DNeasy Blood Extraction Kit. Libraries were built with the immunoSEQ multiplex PCR assay. For the multiplex PCR, a mixture combining 60 forward primers for TCR Vbeta segments and 13 reverse primers for TCR Jbeta segments was used. The CDR3 region of rearranged TCR beta genes was amplified from genomic DNA with a multiplex PCR assay. Amplified TCR beta libraries were sequenced as 87-base-pair reads on the Illumina HiSeq System. Per the original workflow: A later analysis tallied around 80 million unique TCR beta chains across the 650 to 750 repertoires, and around 12 million of those chains were shared by two or more donors. To remove PCR and sequencing errors, raw reads were error-corrected and collapsed into unique sequences using a nearest-neighbor algorithm that merged closely related sequences. CDR3 sequences were aligned to IMGT reference sequences to assign V, D and J gene segments. For a sequence to be retained, a match of at least six nucleotides to both a V gene segment and a J gene segment was required. A rearrangement counted as productive if the CDR3 had no stop codons and remained in frame with V and J, and every other rearrangement counted as non-productive. Following IMGT convention, CDR3 was defined as the stretch from the second conserved V-encoded cysteine to the conserved J-encoded phenylalanine. The earlier analysis of roughly 590 of the donors excluded any sequence lacking an unambiguous match to a single V gene segment. In an earlier analysis of some 590 of the donors, a V segment was called functional when productive rearrangements were above 56.7%, and segregating when the standard deviation between donors exceeded 5%. A statistical classification framework was developed to diagnose cytomegalovirus status using the catalog of TCR beta chain sequences. In a later analysis, V and J genes were assigned by comparing TCR nucleotide sequences against IMGT/GENE-DB human TR gene sequences. In a later analysis, CDR3 sequences and most-parsimonious VDJ recombination scenarios were assigned using the TCRdist pipeline. A later analysis defined each TCR beta chain by its CDR3 amino acid sequence plus V-gene family, and excluded reads lacking a unique V-gene family. To address suspected cross-contamination and a sequencing artifact, a later analysis removed 592 highly shared, low-generation-probability nucleotide sequences. In a later analysis, a clonal expansion index was calculated for each public chain from normalized within-repertoire ranks of inferred template counts. In a later analysis, generation probabilities were computed using a VDJ recombination model fitted to out-of-frame rearrangements, and the results were checked against IGoR. Hypergeometric tests were used in a later analysis to score TCR-TCR, TCR-HLA and TCR-CMV co-occurrence, with a repertoire-size bias correction applied to the TCR pairs. False discovery rates were estimated in a later analysis by permuting HLA or CMV assignments 20 times. In a later analysis, co-occurring TCRs were grouped using DBSCAN, and TCRdist sequence similarity was added for clustering within HLA-allele-positive subsets. Repertoires with fewer than 30,000 or more than 120,000 public chains, plus five repertoires with anomalous nucleotide sharing, were excluded from co-occurrence clustering. Imported from immuneACCESS, the table was reduced by TCRdb to in-frame sequences with V and J called. These copies leave out some clones; in studies compared against another copy, an unresolved V gene accounts for under half, and the cause of the remainder is not known. The D gene and trimming were derived from the DNA, and the V and J assignments and clone size from that table. The table for this sample lists fewer than 100,000 clones. About 0.5% of the sample lies in the top ten.

V was cut back by 7 bases and J by 2 bases, leaving a gap of 9 bases between them. From the cysteine through the phenylalanine, the CDR3 covers 11 amino acids. Solely the CDR3 DNA is kept, with 33 bases framed from the first base. The germline V gene specifies SQVTM as CDR1 and ANQGSEA as CDR2. Concerning this clone: It lacks a known antigen.

The sample consisted of PBMCs. The sequence was collected from a man in his forties or fifties in good health and CMV-seronegative. The chain joins TRBV29-1 to TRBJ2-7, with no D gene named confidently. For the CDR3, the sequence is CSGLEAYEQYF. The nucleotide sequence reads as follows: TGCAGCGGACTCGAGGCCTACGAGCAGTACTTC.